At least ten counts were recorded for the clone carrying this T cell receptor beta chain. J was trimmed by 2 bases and V by 8 bases; bases with no gene match: 4. The CDR3 runs 14 residues. In germline, CDR1 is MDHEN, CDR2 SYDVKM. Time point reported: newly diagnosed GD, antithyroid drugs for less than 3 months. RNA extracted from PBMCs served as the sequencing template. A blood draw put about 9 milliliters of peripheral blood into EDTA tubes. These data originate in a study of regulatory T cells in long-lasting Graves disease. Both iRepertoire HTBI primers and Arm-PCR of CDR3 regions were used to build the TCR beta libraries. TCRdb re-called the multiplex PCR reads with MiXCR, one entry per CDR3 protein. The sample carries over 200,000 distinct CDR3 sequences, roughly 18% recorded once.

This sequence originates from a female donor with Graves disease. The gene calls are TRBV28 and TRBJ2-7; TRBD1 agrees at 12 bases. Specimen: peripheral blood mononuclear cells (PBMCs), collected at new diagnosis, from a patient treated with antithyroid drugs. For the CDR3, the DNA is TGTGCCAGCGGGACAGGGGGCCTAACCTACGAGCAGTACTTC. This sequence encodes CASGTGGLTYEQYF.